The next 6 T cell receptor beta chains were all read from a single sample in a study of OX40 agonist ivuxolimab in advanced cancers. Clones were sequenced by immunoSEQ multiplex PCR, and TCRdb holds only the in-frame ones, with some missing. The sample lists tens of thousands of clones, about nine tenths seen once, with more than 55% in the top ten. Here the sequenced sample was CD4+ or CD8+ T cells sorted from blood, taken in a trial of the OX40 agonist ivuxolimab. These receptors were obtained from an adult with an advanced solid tumor such as melanoma, head and neck, liver or kidney cancer.

J is TRBJ2-7 and V is TRBV2; D not resolved. Germline lookup yields CDR1 SNHLY and CDR2 FYNNEI. CDR3 length: 16 amino acids. The V and J ends lost 2 bases and 2 bases respectively, with 16 bases between them. The CDR3 nucleotides are TGTGCCAGCAGTGAATCTGAGGCAGTCGCTACCTACGAGCAGTACTTC. This gives the protein CASSESEAVATYEQYF.

The J gene is TRBJ1-2, the V gene TRBV4-1; a weak D match, TRBD1 (5 bases). V was pared by 0 bases and J by 8 bases, with 10 bases between. CDR3 size: 13 residues. The germline CDR1 and CDR2 sequences are MGHRA and YSYEKL. The CDR3 loop is CASSQDGQGGYTF. DNA of the CDR3: TGCGCCAGCAGCCAAGATGGGCAGGGAGGCTACACCTTC.

This chain uses TRBV7-2 with TRBJ2-1, with 12 bases fitting TRBD2. The CDR3 length is 19 residues. J gave up 0 bases and V 1 base, and 7 bases lay outside the gene matches. In germline, CDR1 is SGHTA, CDR2 FQGNSA. The CDR3 DNA reads as TGTGCCAGCAGCTTAGATCTAGCGGGGGGGCTTTTCTCCTACAATGAGCAGTTCTTC. Encoded protein: CASSLDLAGGLFSYNEQFF.

The chain is built from TRBV27 and TRBJ2-1, with 10 bases matching TRBD2. Germline V gene lookup returns CDR1 MNHEY and CDR2 SMNVEV (reference sequence). Trimming removed 2 bases from V and 6 bases from J; junction bases left unmatched: 1. The CDR3 covers 14 residues. DNA of the CDR3: TGTGCCAGCAGTTTAGTAGCGGGGGGCAATGAGCAGTTCTTC. Translation gives CASSLVAGGNEQFF.

The chain links TRBV25-1 to TRBJ2-7; D not resolved. This CDR3 region has 12 residues. The germline V gene has CDR1 MGHDK and CDR2 SYGVNS. Trimming pared 1 base from V and 5 bases from J, leaving 6 bases between. CDR3 sequence reads: CASSEFKDEQYF. CDR3 DNA: TGTGCCAGCAGTGAATTTAAGGACGAGCAGTACTTC.

This chain uses TRBV6-1 with TRBJ1-4, with D possibly matching TRBD1 (6 bases). The CDR3 is 13 amino acids. Per the germline V gene, CDR1 is MNHNS and CDR2 is SASEGT. Trimming removed 7 bases from V and 8 bases from J, with 14 bases in between. The CDR3: CASKGGRYEKLFF. The CDR3 DNA follows: TGTGCCAGCAAGGGGGGGAGATACGAAAAACTGTTTTTT.